The source of this T cell receptor beta chain is a study of a mutant IDH1 vaccine in newly diagnosed glioma. The protocol was immunoSEQ multiplex PCR, while the TCRdb copy is restricted to in-frame clones and leaves out a portion. The table has about 60,000 clones, about 86% seen once. Details on this clone: Its antigen is still unknown.

The time point denotes: week 35, safety follow-up. The content of each vaccine dose was 300 ug of mutant IDH1 20-mer peptide, and topical imiquimod accompanied it. This CDR3 is 11 amino acids long. V was shortened by 7 bases and J by 1 base, with 4 bases between the two germline ends. Germline-derived CDR1 and CDR2 are MDHEN and SYDVKM. The rearrangement uses TRBV28 and TRBJ1-2, with no clear D. Sequencing used PBMCs, obtained from a glioma patient whose treatment included an IDH1 peptide vaccine. The TCR originated in a man between 40 and 49 years old with glioma. The CDR3 region is CASKVNYGYTF. The CDR3 region has the DNA TGTGCCAGCAAGGTTAACTATGGCTACACCTTC.